This entry concerns a single T cell receptor (beta chain). The protocol was immunoSEQ multiplex PCR, while the TCRdb copy is restricted to in-frame clones and leaves out a portion. The sample has 200,000 to 250,000 clones, 80% to 85% seen once. This record comes from a study of blood T cell repertoires in COVID-19. At the level of the study: T cells, B-cell-depleted T cells, or PBMCs supplied cDNA or gDNA.

Germline lookup yields CDR1 MDHEN and CDR2 SYDVKM. V lost 6 bases and J lost 7; bases outside the gene matches: 13. The CDR3 contains 17 residues. The sample taken for sequencing was peripheral blood. The sequence was collected from a man aged 25 to 40 with active or convalescent COVID-19. This chain links TRBV28 with TRBJ2-1; 12 nucleotides match TRBD2. The CDR3 loop is CASSPTSGSDLWNEQFF. In DNA, the CDR3 is TGTGCCAGCAGCCCGACTAGCGGGAGTGACCTGTGGAATGAGCAGTTCTTC.